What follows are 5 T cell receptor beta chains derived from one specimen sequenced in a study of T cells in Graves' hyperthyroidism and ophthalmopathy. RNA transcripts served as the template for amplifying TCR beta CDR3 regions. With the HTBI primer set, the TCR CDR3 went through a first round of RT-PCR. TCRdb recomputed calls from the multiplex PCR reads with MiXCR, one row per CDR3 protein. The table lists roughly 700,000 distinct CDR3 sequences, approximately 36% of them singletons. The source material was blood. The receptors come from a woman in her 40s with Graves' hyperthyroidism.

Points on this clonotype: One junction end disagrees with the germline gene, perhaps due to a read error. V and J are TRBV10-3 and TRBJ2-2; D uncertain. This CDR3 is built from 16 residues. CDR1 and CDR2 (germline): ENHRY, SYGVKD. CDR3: CASSEAGYANTGELFF. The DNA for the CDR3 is TGTGCCAGCAGTGAAGCCGGGTACGCGAACACCGGGGAGCTGTTTTTT.

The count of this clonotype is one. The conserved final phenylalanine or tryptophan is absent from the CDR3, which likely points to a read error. CDR3 region: CASSPRPGYEQYL. The CDR3 DNA reads TGTGCCAGCAGCCCACGACCAGGTTACGAGCAGTACCTC. The chain has TRBV7-8 and TRBJ2-7, with unresolved D. In germline, CDR1 is SGHVS, CDR2 FQNEAQ. The CDR3 length is 13 residues. Trimming shortened V by 5 bases and J by 4 bases, and 12 bases separated the two germline ends.

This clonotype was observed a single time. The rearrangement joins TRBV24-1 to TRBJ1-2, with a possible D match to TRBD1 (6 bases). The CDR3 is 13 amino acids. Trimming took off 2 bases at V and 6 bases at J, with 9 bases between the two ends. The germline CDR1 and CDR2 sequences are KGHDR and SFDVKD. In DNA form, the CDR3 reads TGTGCCACCAGTGATTCCACAGGGAATGGCTACACCTTC. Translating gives CATSDSTGNGYTF.

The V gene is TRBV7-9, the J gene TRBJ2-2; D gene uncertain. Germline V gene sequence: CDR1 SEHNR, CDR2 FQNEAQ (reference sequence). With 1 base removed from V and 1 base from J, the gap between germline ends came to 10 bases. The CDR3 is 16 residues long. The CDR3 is CASSLGGGMNTGELFF. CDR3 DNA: TGTGCCAGCAGCTTAGGTGGCGGAATGAACACCGGGGAGCTGTTTTTT.

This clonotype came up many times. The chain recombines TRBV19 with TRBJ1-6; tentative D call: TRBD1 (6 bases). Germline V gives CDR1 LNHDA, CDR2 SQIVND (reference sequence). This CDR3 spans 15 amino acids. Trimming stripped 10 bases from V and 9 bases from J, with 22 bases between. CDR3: CATKDRGRGISPLHF. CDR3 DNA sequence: TGTGCCACGAAGGACCGGGGGCGCGGGATTTCACCCCTCCACTTT.